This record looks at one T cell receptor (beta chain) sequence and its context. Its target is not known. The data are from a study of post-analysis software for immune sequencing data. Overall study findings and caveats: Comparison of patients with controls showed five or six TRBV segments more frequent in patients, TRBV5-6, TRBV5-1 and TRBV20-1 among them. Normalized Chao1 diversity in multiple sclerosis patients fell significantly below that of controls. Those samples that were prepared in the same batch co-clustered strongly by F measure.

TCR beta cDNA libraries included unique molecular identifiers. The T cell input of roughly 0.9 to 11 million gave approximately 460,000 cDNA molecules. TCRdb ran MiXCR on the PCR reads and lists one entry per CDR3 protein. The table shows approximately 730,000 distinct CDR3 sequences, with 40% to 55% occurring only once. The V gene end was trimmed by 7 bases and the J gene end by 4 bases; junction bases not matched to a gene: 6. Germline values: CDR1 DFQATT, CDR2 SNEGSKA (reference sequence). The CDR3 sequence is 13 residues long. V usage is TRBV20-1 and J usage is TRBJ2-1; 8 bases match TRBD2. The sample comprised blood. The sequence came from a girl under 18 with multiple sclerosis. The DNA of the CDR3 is TGCAGTGTGCCGAGCGGGAGATACAATGAGCAGTTCTTC. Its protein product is CSVPSGRYNEQFF.